The rows below give T cell receptor beta chains drawn from one sample of a study of blood T cell repertoires in COVID-19. Assay used: immunoSEQ multiplex PCR; TCRdb lists only in-frame clones, some missing. The sample carries about 480,000 clones, 89% recorded once. Source material: peripheral blood. The origin of the receptors is a young man with COVID-19, enrolled during active disease. Each CDR3 is given with its conserved first and last residue. The D gene is left open where the match is weak. A clone size is listed for some rows: how often the clone was seen (once, few, many), or a class if it is expanded.

TRBV7-6	TRBJ2-3	NA	TRBD2	CASSLWAGTSGRAFTDTQYF	TGTGCCAGCAGCTTATGGGCCGGGACTAGCGGGAGGGCCTTCACAGATACGCAGTATTTT
TRBV6-5	TRBJ2-3	NA	NA	CASSVRGTDTQYF	TGTGCCAGCTCGGTGAGGGGCACAGATACGCAGTATTTT
TRBV30	TRBJ2-7	NA	NA	CAWSFGHFYEQYF	TGTGCCTGGAGTTTCGGACATTTCTACGAGCAGTACTTC
TRBV3-1/TRBV3-2	TRBJ1-6	NA	NA	CASSPLDRPYNSPLHF	TGTGCCAGCAGCCCTCTAGACAGGCCTTATAATTCACCCCTCCACTTT
TRBV9	TRBJ2-7	NA	TRBD2	CASSASGRADEQYF	TGTGCCAGCAGCGCCAGCGGGAGGGCCGACGAGCAGTACTTC
TRBV7-6	TRBJ2-7	NA	TRBD2	CASSLWSGGQYEQYF	TGTGCCAGCAGCTTATGGTCGGGGGGGCAATACGAGCAGTACTTC
TRBV2	TRBJ2-6	NA	TRBD1	CASIRDRISGANVLTF	TGTGCCAGCATTCGGGACAGGATCTCTGGGGCCAACGTCCTGACTTTC
TRBV12-5	TRBJ2-1	NA	TRBD1	CASGLFPGQGALNEQFF	TGTGCTAGTGGTTTGTTCCCTGGACAGGGGGCACTAAATGAGCAGTTCTTC
TRBV11-2	TRBJ1-1	NA	TRBD1	CASSSHRGREAFF	TGTGCCAGCAGCTCCCACAGGGGCCGTGAAGCTTTCTTT
TRBV19	TRBJ2-5	NA	TRBD1	CASSNRDSRQETQYF	TGTGCCAGTAGTAATAGGGACAGTAGACAAGAGACCCAGTACTTC
TRBV19	TRBJ1-5	NA	TRBD1	CATGTGGAGQPQHF	TGTGCCACCGGGACAGGGGGCGCGGGTCAGCCCCAGCATTTT
TRBV6-6	TRBJ2-5	NA	NA	CASSYDPDSQETQYF	TGTGCCAGCAGTTACGACCCAGACTCCCAAGAGACCCAGTACTTC
TRBV7-8	TRBJ2-1	NA	TRBD2	CASSPFSGSSVDEQFF	TGTGCCAGCAGCCCCTTCAGCGGGAGCAGTGTGGATGAGCAGTTCTTC
TRBV6-5	TRBJ2-3	NA	NA	CASPSPTGSTDTQYF	TGTGCCAGCCCCAGCCCCACAGGGAGCACAGATACGCAGTATTTT
TRBV3-1/TRBV3-2	TRBJ2-4	NA	NA	CASSRLPRDSLLAKNIQYF	TGTGCCAGCAGCCGCTTGCCCCGGGACTCCCTTTTGGCCAAAAACATTCAGTACTTC
TRBV19	TRBJ1-1	NA	NA	CASTLGGGNTEAFF	TGTGCCAGTACCCTCGGGGGGGGCAACACTGAAGCTTTCTTT
TRBV12-3/TRBV12-4	TRBJ1-2	NA	NA	CASTGGYGYTF	TGTGCCAGCACCGGGGGGTATGGCTACACCTTC
TRBV19	TRBJ2-5	few	NA	CASSYRDPVPGEGVQYF	TGTGCCAGTAGTTATAGGGACCCCGTCCCGGGGGAAGGCGTCCAGTACTTC
TRBV9	TRBJ1-3	NA	NA	CASSGEGHSSGNTIYF	TGTGCCAGCAGCGGGGAGGGACACTCCTCTGGAAACACCATATATTTT
TRBV6-5	TRBJ1-6	NA	NA	CASSYWMTGYNSPLHF	TGTGCCAGCAGTTACTGGATGACAGGATATAATTCACCCCTCCACTTT
TRBV11-2	TRBJ2-7	NA	TRBD1	CASSLDGQGSYEQYF	TGTGCCAGCAGCTTGGATGGACAGGGATCCTACGAGCAGTACTTC
TRBV19	TRBJ2-1	NA	NA	CASSIEGQPRTNEQFF	TGTGCCAGTAGTATAGAGGGTCAGCCTAGGACTAATGAGCAGTTCTTC
TRBV19	TRBJ1-5	NA	NA	CASSIVLRGNQPQHF	TGTGCCAGTAGTATAGTGCTCAGGGGAAATCAGCCCCAGCATTTT
TRBV5-6	TRBJ2-7	NA	NA	CASSLGQIYEQYF	TGTGCCAGCAGCTTGGGACAGATCTACGAGCAGTACTTC
TRBV10-2	TRBJ2-1	NA	TRBD2	CASTGLAESSYNEQFF	TGCGCCAGCACCGGACTAGCTGAAAGCTCCTACAATGAGCAGTTCTTC
TRBV5-6	TRBJ1-2	NA	TRBD1	CASSGDRGYGYTF	TGTGCCAGCAGCGGGGACAGGGGCTATGGCTACACCTTC
TRBV5-1	TRBJ2-7	once	NA	CASSFGARAAYEQYF	TGCGCCAGCAGCTTTGGGGCCCGGGCAGCATACGAGCAGTACTTC
TRBV7-2	TRBJ2-7	NA	NA	CASSPETYEQYF	TGTGCCAGCAGCCCGGAGACCTACGAGCAGTACTTC
TRBV10-3	TRBJ1-3	NA	TRBD1	CAISEKTGGSGNTIYF	TGTGCCATCAGTGAGAAGACAGGGGGCAGTGGAAACACCATATATTTT
TRBV13	TRBJ1-2	NA	TRBD1	CASSFRTGGDGYTF	TGTGCCAGCAGCTTCAGGACAGGGGGCGATGGCTACACCTTC
TRBV5-8	TRBJ1-5	NA	NA	CASSFLALPQHF	TGTGCCAGCAGCTTTTTGGCCCTCCCCCAGCATTTT
TRBV7-9	TRBJ1-2	NA	NA	CASTQGSGYTF	TGTGCCAGCACCCAAGGTAGTGGCTACACCTTC
TRBV3-1/TRBV3-2	TRBJ2-7	NA	TRBD2	CASSPLAGAGEQYF	TGTGCCAGCAGCCCACTAGCGGGAGCTGGGGAGCAGTACTTC